These 15 T cell receptor beta chains originate from one sample sequenced in a study of cytomegalovirus exposure and HLA in healthy donors. This PCR relied on a set of 60 Vbeta primers and 13 Jbeta primers. Using immunoSEQ multiplex PCR, the repertoire was profiled, and TCRdb retains in-frame clones only, with some absent. The table has about 200,000 clones, more than 75% seen once. Material for sequencing was PBMCs. These receptors were obtained from a woman between 45 and 60 years old in good health and CMV-seropositive.

This clone was seen only once. The CDR3: CASSQPTSGVGDTQYF. CDR3 nucleotides: TGCGCCAGCAGCCAACCGACTAGCGGGGTGGGAGATACGCAGTATTTT. The chain recombines TRBV4-1 with TRBJ2-3; 11 bases are a match to TRBD2. Germline values: CDR1 MGHRA, CDR2 YSYEKL. This CDR3 is 16 amino acids long. Trimming removed 2 bases from V and 5 bases from J; junction bases left unmatched: 6.

This sequence joins TRBV5-4 and TRBJ1-2, with D maybe TRBD1 (6 bases). The V gene lost 4 bases and the J gene lost 4 bases, with 17 bases spanning the gap. Germline V gives CDR1 SGHNT, CDR2 YYREEE (reference sequence). CDR3 length: 15 amino acids. The CDR3: CASSKGGEGLYGYTF. In nucleotides, the CDR3 is TGTGCCAGCAGCAAAGGGGGGGAGGGACTCTATGGCTACACCTTC.

The chain is built from TRBV5-1 and TRBJ1-2; D is undetermined. CDR1 is SGHRS, CDR2 YFSETQ, per germline. The CDR3 has 14 residues. The V and J ends lost 1 base and 5 bases respectively, with 12 bases between them. For the CDR3, the DNA is TGCGCCAGCAGCTTGTCACCAGGATTATATGGCTACACCTTC. Translating it yields CASSLSPGLYGYTF. Complete variable domain (other parts from reference TRBV5-1 and TRBJ1-2): KAGVTQTPRYLIKTRGQQVTLSCSPISGHRSVSWYQQTPGQGLQFLFEYFSETQRNKGNFPGRFSGRQFSNSRSEMNVSTLELGDSALYLCASSLSPGLYGYTFGSGTRLTVV.

The chain joins TRBV11-2 to TRBJ2-1; D might be TRBD1 (6 bases). CDR1 SGHAT and CDR2 FQNNGV come from the germline V gene. The length of the CDR3 is 14 residues. V was cut by 3 bases and J by 5 bases, with 11 bases left in between. The chain's CDR3 is CASSFHGQNNEQFF. The CDR3 DNA reads as TGTGCCAGCAGCTTCCATGGACAGAACAATGAGCAGTTCTTC.

The chain couples TRBV4-1 to TRBJ1-5; D might be TRBD1 (5 bases). This CDR3 has 19 amino acids. V was clipped by 3 bases and J by 3 bases, with 24 bases between them. CDR1 is MGHRA and CDR2 is YSYEKL in the germline V gene. Here the CDR3 reads CASSHVPSQGGSNNQPQHF. The DNA of the CDR3 is TGCGCCAGCAGCCACGTGCCGAGCCAGGGAGGGAGTAACAATCAGCCCCAGCATTTT.

The genes are TRBV30 and TRBJ2-5; no clear D gene. The J call may be in error: the DNA end matches TRBJ2-7 better. Germline V CDR1 and CDR2: GTSNPN, SVGIG (reference sequence). The CDR3 totals 11 residues. CDR3 in amino acids: CAWSVGSEQYF. DNA for the CDR3: TGTGCCTGGAGTGTCGGAAGCGAGCAGTACTTC.

This clone is a singleton in its sample. V is TRBV7-6 and J is TRBJ2-7; D may be TRBD2 (7 bases). The CDR3 totals 13 residues. V lost 5 bases to trimming and J lost 4 bases, with 12 bases between them. CDR1 and CDR2 (germline): SGHVS, FNYEAQ. The CDR3 is CASSVGGAYEQYF. Written as DNA, the CDR3 is TGTGCCAGCAGCGTTGGGGGGGCTTACGAGCAGTACTTC.

The chain joins TRBV2 to TRBJ2-3; D is unresolved. This CDR3 comprises 12 residues. V gave up 6 bases and J gave up 3 bases, with 7 bases separating them. Germline V gene lookup returns CDR1 SNHLY and CDR2 FYNNEI. Here the CDR3 reads CASRSPTDTQYF. The CDR3, as DNA: TGTGCCAGCAGGAGTCCAACAGATACGCAGTATTTT.

This clone was recorded once. Written as DNA, the CDR3 is TGTGCCAGCAGCCGACTGGAGGACAGGGGCTGCCACTCTGGGGCCAACGTCCTGACTTTC. This translates into CASSRLEDRGCHSGANVLTF. V is TRBV11-3 and J is TRBJ2-6; TRBD1 aligns across 9 bases. This CDR3 spans 20 amino acids. After removal of 5 bases from V and 0 bases from J, the junction contained 14 bases not matched to a gene. Per germline, CDR1 SGHNT and CDR2 YENEEA.

Here the CDR3 reads CASTKRGQGTNSPLHF. CDR3 in DNA: TGTGCCAGCACCAAGAGGGGGCAGGGGACAAATTCACCCCTCCACTTT. This chain links TRBV21-1 with TRBJ1-6; the D call TRBD1 from the table was never checked on the DNA. TRBV21-1 is flagged as a pseudogene. The CDR3 has 16 amino acids.

The J gene is TRBJ2-3, the V gene TRBV9; 13 bases are a match to TRBD2. CDR3 length: 12 residues. Germline V gene lookup returns CDR1 SGDLS and CDR2 YYNGEE. The junction had 3 bases not matched to a gene; V was cut back by 4 bases and J by 13 bases. Here the CDR3 reads CASSTSGGAEYF. The CDR3 region has the DNA TGTGCCAGCAGCACTAGCGGGGGGGCGGAGTATTTT. Full variable domain (remainder filled in from reference TRBV9 and TRBJ2-3): DSGVTQTPKHLITATGQRVTLRCSPRSGDLSVYWYQQSLDQGLQFLIQYYNGEERAKGNILERFSAQQFPDLHSELNLSSLELGDSALYFCASSTSGGAEYFGPGTRLTVL.

The sample holds one count of this clone. V gene TRBV18 combines with J gene TRBJ1-5, with D tentatively TRBD1 (6 bases). The CDR3 loop spans 13 amino acids. Looked up from germline, CDR1 is KGHSH and CDR2 is LQKENI. The germline V and J ends were trimmed by 6 bases and 0 bases, with 6 bases remaining between them. The chain's CDR3 is CASSDSSNQPQHF. The CDR3 coding sequence is TGTGCCAGCTCGGACAGTAGCAATCAGCCCCAGCATTTT. The full variable domain, its missing parts supplied by reference TRBV18 and TRBJ1-5, is NAGVMQNPRHLVRRRGQEARLRCSPMKGHSHVYWYRQLPEEGLKFMVYLQKENIIDESGMPKERFSAEFPKEGPSILRIQQVVRGDSAAYFCASSDSSNQPQHFGDGTRLSIL.

The V and J genes are TRBV5-1 and TRBJ2-7; 14 bases match TRBD2. There are 18 residues in the CDR3. Germline CDR1 and CDR2: SGHRS and YFSETQ. V dropped 3 bases and J dropped 3; count of bases not matched to a gene: 11. DNA of the CDR3: TGCGCCAGCAGCTCAAAAATAGGGACTAGCGGGAGTAACTACGAGCAGTACTTC. It codes for CASSSKIGTSGSNYEQYF.

The rearrangement joins TRBV7-6 to TRBJ2-1; D not resolved. Germline CDR1 is SGHVS and CDR2 is FNYEAQ. The CDR3 extends over 14 amino acids. The V gene lost 4 bases and the J gene lost 5 bases, with 12 bases spanning the gap. The CDR3 DNA is TGTGCCAGCAGCTCCTTAACGAGTCACAATGAGCAGTTCTTC. It translates to CASSSLTSHNEQFF.

This chain joins TRBV28 and TRBJ1-5; unclear D gene. The CDR3 spans 12 residues. CDR1 is MDHEN, CDR2 SYDVKM, per germline. Trimming pared 8 bases from V and 4 bases from J, leaving 9 bases between. Written as DNA, the CDR3 is TGTGCCAGCGCCCCCGGGAATCAGCCCCAGCATTTT. Its translation: CASAPGNQPQHF. The whole variable domain, filled in from reference TRBV28 and TRBJ1-5, reads DVKVTQSSRYLVKRTGEKVFLECVQDMDHENMFWYRQDPGLGLRLIYFSYDVKMKEKGDIPEGYSVSREKKERFSLILESASTNQTSMYLCASAPGNQPQHFGDGTRLSIL.